This TCR beta chain was identified in a study of blood T cell repertoires in COVID-19. V was pared by 7 bases and J by 5 bases, with 10 bases of the junction left unmatched. The germline gives CDR1 LNHDA, CDR2 SQIVND (reference sequence). This CDR3 region has 14 residues. Some clones are missing from TCRdb's copy, which holds only in-frame ones; the method was immunoSEQ multiplex PCR. The data hold under 45,000 clones, with about 85% observed a single time. The sequence was obtained from a man in his fifties or sixties with acute or convalescent COVID-19. The chain recombines TRBV19 with TRBJ1-1, with 7 bases identical to TRBD1. The material sequenced was peripheral blood. CDR3 coding DNA: TGTGCCAGTAACCCGACAGGGCCGCGGACTGAAGCTTTCTTT. Translating gives CASNPTGPRTEAFF.